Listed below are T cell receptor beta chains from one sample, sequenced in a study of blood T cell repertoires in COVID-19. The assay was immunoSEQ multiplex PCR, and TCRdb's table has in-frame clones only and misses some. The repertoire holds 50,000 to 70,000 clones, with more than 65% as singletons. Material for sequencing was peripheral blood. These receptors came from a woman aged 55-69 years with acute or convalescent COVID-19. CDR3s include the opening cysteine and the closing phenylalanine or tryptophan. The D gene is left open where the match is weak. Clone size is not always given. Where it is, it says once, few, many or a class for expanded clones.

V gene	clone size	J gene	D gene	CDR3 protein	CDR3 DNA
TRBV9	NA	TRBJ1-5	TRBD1	CASSETGASGEPQHF	TGTGCCAGCAGCGAAACAGGGGCCTCAGGAGAGCCCCAGCATTTT
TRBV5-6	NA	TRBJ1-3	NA	CASSFGRENTIYF	TGTGCCAGCAGCTTCGGCAGGGAAAACACCATATATTTT
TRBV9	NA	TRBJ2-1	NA	CASSVASGEGYNEQFF	TGTGCCAGCAGCGTAGCATCAGGGGAGGGTTACAATGAGCAGTTCTTC
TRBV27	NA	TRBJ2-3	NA	CASSRTVASTDTQYF	TGTGCCAGCTCAAGAACGGTAGCTAGCACAGATACGCAGTATTTT
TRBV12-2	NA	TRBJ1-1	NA	CASRLFMRGTGYGNTEAFF	TGTGCAAGTCGCTTGTTCATGCGAGGGACAGGGTATGGGAACACTGAAGCTTTCTTT
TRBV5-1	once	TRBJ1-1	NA	CASKRLGGEVTEAFF	TGCGCCAGCAAGAGGTTGGGAGGGGAGGTCACTGAAGCTTTCTTT
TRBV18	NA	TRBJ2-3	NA	CASSPDRRIDTQYF	TGTGCCAGCTCCCCGGACCGGAGGATCGATACGCAGTATTTT
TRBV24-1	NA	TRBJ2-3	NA	CATGIGEVADTQYF	TGTGCCACTGGCATCGGAGAGGTGGCAGATACGCAGTATTTT
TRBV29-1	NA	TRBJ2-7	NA	CSVRLGGGIYEQYF	TGCAGCGTCCGCTTGGGTGGGGGGATCTACGAGCAGTACTTC
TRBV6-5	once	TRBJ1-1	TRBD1	CASSYRTGNTEAFF	TGTGCCAGCAGTTACCGGACAGGGAACACTGAAGCTTTCTTT
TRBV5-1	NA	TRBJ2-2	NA	CASSLVGGSGELFF	TGCGCCAGCAGCTTGGTTGGGGGCTCCGGGGAGCTGTTTTTT
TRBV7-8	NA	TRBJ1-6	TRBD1	CASSPGQGADSPLHF	TGTGCCAGCAGCCCGGGACAGGGGGCGGATTCACCCCTCCACTTT
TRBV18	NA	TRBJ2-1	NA	CASSPLAGSNNEQFF	TGTGCCAGCTCACCCCTGGCGGGGTCGAACAATGAGCAGTTCTTC
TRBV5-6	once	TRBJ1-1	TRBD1	CASSLWDSNMNTEAFF	TGTGCCAGCAGCTTGTGGGACAGCAACATGAACACTGAAGCTTTCTTT
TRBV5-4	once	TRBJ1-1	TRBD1	CASSSRDRDMGFF	TGTGCCAGCAGCTCCCGGGACAGGGACATGGGTTTCTTT
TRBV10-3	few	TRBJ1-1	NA	CAISESVRGAFF	TGTGCCATCAGTGAGTCAGTTAGGGGAGCTTTCTTT
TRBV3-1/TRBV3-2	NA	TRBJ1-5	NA	CASSQTLNSNQPQHF	TGTGCCAGCAGCCAGACTTTAAATAGCAATCAGCCCCAGCATTTT
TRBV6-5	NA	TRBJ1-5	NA	CASNIREGNQPQHF	TGTGCCAGCAATATAAGGGAGGGTAATCAGCCCCAGCATTTT
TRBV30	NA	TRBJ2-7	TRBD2	CASLAGGSYEQYF	TGTGCCTCTCTAGCGGGGGGCTCCTACGAGCAGTACTTC
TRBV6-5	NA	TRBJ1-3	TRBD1	CASSLQGGPSGNTIYF	TGTGCCAGCAGTTTACAGGGGGGACCTTCTGGAAACACCATATATTTT
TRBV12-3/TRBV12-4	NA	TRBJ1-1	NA	CASTPVRDTEAFF	TGTGCCAGCACCCCGGTCCGGGACACTGAAGCTTTCTTT
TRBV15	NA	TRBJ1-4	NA	CATSSVVGAHDEKLFF	TGTGCCACCAGCAGCGTCGTGGGGGCTCACGATGAAAAACTGTTTTTT